The T cell receptor beta chain described here comes from a study of blood T cells in healthy people across ages. Study conclusions and caveats: Long-lived donors had more naive CD4+ cells and higher diversity than aged donors.

This clonotype was detected a few times. As yet, its antigen is unknown. This CDR3 is built from 18 residues. The germline CDR1 and CDR2 sequences are LNHNV and YYDKDF (reference sequence). V was clipped by 2 bases and J by 7 bases; unmatched bases: 12. The second PCR ran about 6 to 12 cycles with a sample-barcoded 5' primer and J-beta primers. TCRdb redid the calling of the 5' RACE reads with MiXCR, one entry per CDR3 protein. The repertoire holds around 1.5 million distinct CDR3 sequences, with approximately 60% as singletons. The receptor comes from a young man in good health. The specimen sequenced was blood. J is TRBJ2-1 and V is TRBV15, with 12 bases aligning to TRBD1. The CDR3 DNA sequence: TGTGCCACCAGCAGAAGGGGGACAGGGGGCTTCTATTCGAATGAGCAGTTCTTC. Translating it yields CATSRRGTGGFYSNEQFF.